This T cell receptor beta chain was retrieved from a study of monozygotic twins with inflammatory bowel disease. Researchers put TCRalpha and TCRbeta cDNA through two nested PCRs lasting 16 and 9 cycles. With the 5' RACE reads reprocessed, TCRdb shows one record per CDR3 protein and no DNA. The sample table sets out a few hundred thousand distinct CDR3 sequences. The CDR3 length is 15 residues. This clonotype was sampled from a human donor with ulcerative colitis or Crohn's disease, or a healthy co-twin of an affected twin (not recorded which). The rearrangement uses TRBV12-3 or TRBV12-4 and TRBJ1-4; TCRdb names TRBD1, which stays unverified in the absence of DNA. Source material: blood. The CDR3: CASSPPDRRNEKLFF.